This paragraph covers one T cell receptor beta chain sequence. Antigen unknown. These data come from a study of T cell responses to AZD1222 COVID-19 vaccine. Study results and limitations: Spike was spanned by vaccine-associated CD4 TCRs, which were dominant at 160-218 and 743-854.

This CDR3 has 14 amino acids. Germline V lookup: CDR1 MNHEY, CDR2 SVGAGI. Trimming pared 8 bases from V and 4 bases from J, leaving 15 bases between. Assay used: immunoSEQ multiplex PCR; TCRdb lists only in-frame clones, some missing. The sample carries 150,000 to 180,000 clones, 85% to 90% recorded once. The sequencing used peripheral blood, collected on day 0 of MenACWY control vaccination. The clonotype was recovered from an adult in good health. The chain recombines TRBV6-5 with TRBJ2-4; D may match TRBD1 or TRBD2 (6 bases each). CDR3 sequence reads: CASLGGKGKNIQYF. DNA for the CDR3: TGTGCCAGCCTAGGGGGGAAGGGAAAAAACATTCAGTACTTC.